These 9 T cell receptor beta chains came from one sample sequenced in a study of blood T cell repertoires in COVID-19. Profiled with immunoSEQ multiplex PCR; TCRdb holds only in-frame clones, not every one. The data hold 240,000 or so clones, with 85% to 90% observed a single time. Material: PBMCs or T cells enriched from blood (not recorded which). The receptors here all came from a man in his forties or fifties who had been exposed to COVID-19.

This clone was seen once. J is TRBJ2-1 and V is TRBV7-3, with a weak D call TRBD2 (6 bases). Per the germline V gene, CDR1 is SGHTA and CDR2 is FQGTGA. The CDR3 covers 13 residues. Trimming took off 2 bases at V and 5 bases at J, with 7 bases between the two ends. This CDR3 reads CASSLAGHNEQFF. In nucleotides, the CDR3 is TGTGCCAGCAGCTTAGCGGGACACAATGAGCAGTTCTTC.

The rearrangement joins TRBV6-5 to TRBJ1-1; maybe TRBD1 (5 bases). V was shortened by 4 bases and J by 8 bases, with 14 bases between the two germline ends. The germline V gene has CDR1 MNHEY and CDR2 SVGAGI. This CDR3 comprises 13 residues. The CDR3: CASSFVRGVEAFF. The CDR3 DNA is TGTGCCAGCAGTTTTGTCCGGGGGGTAGAAGCTTTCTTT.

The genes are TRBV28 and TRBJ1-1, with no clear D. Between the trimmed V and J ends, which lost 5 bases and 4 bases, there was a span of 17 bases. CDR1 is MDHEN, CDR2 SYDVKM, per germline. CDR3 length: 15 residues. Written as DNA, the CDR3 is TGTGCCAGCAGTCCCAGAAAGGGCGCGGGCACTGAAGCTTTCTTT. Protein: CASSPRKGAGTEAFF.

The chain carries TRBV7-9 and TRBJ2-3, with 12 nucleotides matching TRBD2. Germline V gene lookup returns CDR1 SEHNR and CDR2 FQNEAQ (reference sequence). The CDR3 is made up of 16 amino acids. V shed 4 bases, J shed 10 bases, and the junction held 12 bases outside the gene matches. This chain's CDR3 is CASSSSGGEIMGSQYF. The CDR3 DNA follows: TGTGCCAGCAGCTCTAGCGGGGGGGAAATAATGGGCTCGCAGTATTTT.

This chain links TRBV9 with TRBJ2-2; 9 nucleotides align to TRBD1. V trimming: 3 bases; J trimming: 6 bases; junction bases outside the gene matches: 3. The CDR3 totals 14 residues. The V gene's germline CDR1 is SGDLS and CDR2 YYNGEE. CDR3 sequence (DNA): TGTGCCAGCAGCGGACAGGGGGACGCCGGGGAGCTGTTTTTT. It translates to CASSGQGDAGELFF.

V gene TRBV5-1 combines with J gene TRBJ1-1, with TRBD1 as a possible D gene (5 bases). Germline CDR1 reads SGHRS; CDR2 reads YFSETQ. CDR3 size: 14 residues. With 0 bases removed from V and 11 bases from J, the gap between germline ends came to 17 bases. For the CDR3, the DNA is TGCGCCAGCAGCTTGGCGTCGCAGGGCCTCACCGCTTTCTTT. Amino acid sequence: CASSLASQGLTAFF.

J is TRBJ1-5 and V is TRBV6-5, with D perhaps matching TRBD1 (5 bases). This CDR3 is built from 15 residues. Trimming took off 7 bases at V and 0 bases at J, with 13 bases between the two ends. The germline gives CDR1 MNHEY, CDR2 SVGAGI. The CDR3 nucleotides are TGTGCCAGCAACAGGCCAGGCATTAGCAATCAGCCCCAGCATTTT. Residues: CASNRPGISNQPQHF.

V gene TRBV14 combines with J gene TRBJ1-1, with D hard to call. The V end lost 4 bases, the J end lost 0 bases, and 9 bases lay between the germline ends. The CDR3 sequence is 14 residues long. The V gene's germline CDR1 is SGHDN and CDR2 FVKESK. CDR3 coding DNA: TGTGCCAGCAGCCCACAGCTGGTGAACACTGAAGCTTTCTTT. This codes for CASSPQLVNTEAFF.

The rearrangement links TRBV30 to TRBJ1-3; a possible D gene is TRBD1 (5 bases). The CDR3 has 13 amino acids. V was cut by 8 bases and J by 0 bases, with 11 bases left in between. Germline CDR1 is GTSNPN and CDR2 is SVGIG (reference sequence). The CDR3 region has the DNA TGTGCCACGACAGTGAACTCTGGAAACACCATATATTTT. This translates into CATTVNSGNTIYF.